This T cell receptor beta chain was profiled in a study of shared clonotypes between healthy human individuals. Study observations and caveats: Even with large depth, rarefaction showed that sorted-subset sequencing was incomplete.

Data came from immunoSEQ multiplex PCR; TCRdb stores just in-frame clones and leaves some out. The data hold 2,500,000 or so clones, with roughly 93% observed a single time. Concerning this clone itself: Its antigen is unidentified.

V shed 2 bases and J shed 4 bases, with 13 bases lying between them. The CDR3 loop spans 15 amino acids. Germline CDR1 reads ENHRY; CDR2 reads SYGVKD. Sequenced material: naive CD4+ T cells from PBMCs. Specified subset: CD45RA+ positively selected. The sequence came from a man aged 18 to 29 in good health. Some clones in this sample may be carry-over from other donors' samples. The chain combines TRBV10-3 with TRBJ2-3, with a tentative D call TRBD2 (6 bases). The CDR3 coding sequence is TGTGCCATCAGTGAGACTACTAGCAACGCAGATACGCAGTATTTT. This codes for CAISETTSNADTQYF.